This T cell receptor beta chain is from a study of metastatic and nonmetastatic thyroid tumors. The wider study: Across blood and tumor or nodule tissue, repertoires from malignant and benign thyroid patients were compared with one another.

Every patient was untreated before thyroid surgery. The CDR3 contains 15 residues. Trimming cost V 7 bases and J 0 bases; bases outside gene matches: 7. Germline lookup yields CDR1 MNHNS and CDR2 SASEGT. Comments on this clone: Antigen specificity is unknown.

Study results and caveats: Malignant thyroid tumors reportedly exceeded benign nodules significantly in TCR beta diversity, with the difference appearing in blood and tumor.

In the original workflow: Clinicopathological groups of papillary thyroid cancer showed CDR3 differences that were used to build a distant-metastasis classifier. With MiXCR, TCRdb called clones anew from the PCR reads. These V and J calls rely on TCRdb rather than the paper's analysis. The data contain fewer than 40,000 clones, about 32% of them singletons. Sequencing was carried out using tumor tissue. The J gene is TRBJ2-3, the V gene TRBV6-1, with 7 bases fitting TRBD1. The sequence was collected from a female donor with papillary thyroid cancer or a benign thyroid nodule (not recorded which). Some clones in this sample may be carry-over from other donors' samples. As DNA, the CDR3 is TGTGCCAGCAATCACAGGGGACCTAGCACAGATACGCAGTATTTT. It is translated as CASNHRGPSTDTQYF.